One sample yielded the 22 T cell receptor beta chains listed below, sequenced in a study of shared clonotypes between healthy human individuals. The assay was immunoSEQ multiplex PCR, and TCRdb's table has in-frame clones only and misses some. The sample has about 1.5 million clones; roughly 98% are singletons. Sample: naive CD4+ T cells sorted from blood. The subset: CD45RA+ positively selected. The origin of the receptors is a man aged 25-45 years in good health.

This chain connects TRBV7-3 to TRBJ2-2; D might be TRBD2 (5 bases). The CDR3 has 14 residues. Between the trimmed V and J ends, which lost 5 bases and 3 bases, there was a span of 10 bases. Germline CDR1 is SGHTA and CDR2 is FQGTGA. The CDR3 bases are TGTGCCAGCAGCACTAGTCGGGACACCGGGGAGCTGTTTTTT. This sequence encodes CASSTSRDTGELFF.

V gene TRBV13 combines with J gene TRBJ2-7; D remains unclear. The V and J ends lost 2 bases and 2 bases respectively, with 10 bases between them. Germline-derived CDR1 and CDR2 are PRHDT and FYEKMQ (reference sequence). The CDR3 extends over 14 amino acids. CDR3 protein: CASSLYPSTYEQYF. The DNA of the CDR3 is TGTGCCAGCAGCTTATACCCCTCCACCTACGAGCAGTACTTC. The full variable domain, in which reference TRBV13 and TRBJ2-7 provide the parts outside the CDR3, is AAGVIQSPRHLIKEKRETATLKCYPIPRHDTVYWYQQGPGQDPQFLISFYEKMQSDKGSIPDRFSAQQFSDYHSELNMSSLELGDSALYFCASSLYPSTYEQYFGPGTRLTVT.

The chain couples TRBV9 to TRBJ1-1; weak D call: TRBD1 (6 bases). The CDR3 sequence is 20 residues long. Germline V CDR1 and CDR2: SGDLS, YYNGEE. V shed 0 bases and J shed 4 bases, with 28 bases lying between them. As DNA, the CDR3 is TGTGCCAGCAGCGTAGGCCCCTCATTGAACCACAGGGAGGAGGGCACTGAAGCTTTCTTT. Translated: CASSVGPSLNHREEGTEAFF. The entire variable domain, with the rest obtained from reference TRBV9 and TRBJ1-1, is as follows: DSGVTQTPKHLITATGQRVTLRCSPRSGDLSVYWYQQSLDQGLQFLIQYYNGEERAKGNILERFSAQQFPDLHSELNLSSLELGDSALYFCASSVGPSLNHREEGTEAFFGQGTRLTVV.

The rearrangement uses TRBV18 and TRBJ2-7; D is uncertain. The CDR3 is made up of 12 amino acids. Trimming shortened V by 4 bases and J by 3 bases, and 7 bases separated the two germline ends. The germline CDR1 and CDR2 sequences are KGHSH and LQKENI. The CDR3 bases are TGTGCCAGCTCACAGGTGAGCTACGAGCAGTACTTC. This gives the protein CASSQVSYEQYF. The full variable domain, in which reference TRBV18 and TRBJ2-7 provide the parts outside the CDR3, is NAGVMQNPRHLVRRRGQEARLRCSPMKGHSHVYWYRQLPEEGLKFMVYLQKENIIDESGMPKERFSAEFPKEGPSILRIQQVVRGDSAAYFCASSQVSYEQYFGPGTRLTVT.

Of note for this clone: Other DNA sequences in the same sample also yield this CDR3. The CDR3 region is CASSLTQETQYF. The CDR3 nucleotides read TGTGCCAGCAGCCTCACGCAAGAGACCCAGTACTTC. V usage is TRBV11-2 and J usage is TRBJ2-5; no definite D call. The V gene's germline CDR1 is SGHAT and CDR2 FQNNGV. Trimming removed 5 bases from V and 2 bases from J, with 6 bases in between. There are 12 residues in the CDR3.

This clone was observed once. The chain uses TRBV11-2 and TRBJ2-7, with TRBD2 matching over 7 bases. The germline gives CDR1 SGHAT, CDR2 FQNNGV. The J segment lost 9 bases and the V segment lost 6 bases, leaving 8 bases of the junction unmatched. The CDR3 runs to 12 residues. As DNA, the CDR3 is TGTGCCAGCAGTTACGGGACTACGGGGCAGTACTTC. It translates to CASSYGTTGQYF.

The chain has TRBV18 and TRBJ2-1, with TRBD2 as a possible D gene (7 bases). Germline V CDR1 and CDR2: KGHSH, LQKENI. This CDR3 is built from 14 residues. Trimming left V 2 bases short and J 8 bases short, with 13 bases between. This CDR3 reads CASSPTTGGHEQFF. The CDR3 DNA reads TGTGCCAGCTCACCAACAACGGGGGGCCATGAGCAGTTCTTC.

The chain joins TRBV18 to TRBJ2-5; 7 nucleotides agree with TRBD2. The germline CDR1 and CDR2 sequences are KGHSH and LQKENI. The CDR3 extends over 14 amino acids. J lost 2 bases, V lost 6 bases, and 6 bases had no gene match. The CDR3 region is CASSSASGQETQYF. Here the CDR3 DNA reads TGTGCCAGCTCGAGTGCTAGCGGACAAGAGACCCAGTACTTC.

This sequence joins TRBV9 and TRBJ2-3; D uncertain. V was clipped by 3 bases and J by 3 bases, with 11 bases between them. Per the germline V gene, CDR1 is SGDLS and CDR2 is YYNGEE. This CDR3 is built from 14 residues. The CDR3 sequence: CASSARKRTDTQYF. The CDR3 nucleotides read TGTGCCAGCAGCGCCCGCAAGAGGACAGATACGCAGTATTTT.

Notes on this clone: Other DNA sequences within the sample encode an identical CDR3. The chain is built from TRBV9 and TRBJ2-7; D is tentatively TRBD1 or TRBD2 (5 bases each). This CDR3 has 13 amino acids. Trimming took 0 bases from V and 7 from J, leaving 11 bases between them. From germline, CDR1 is SGDLS and CDR2 YYNGEE. This CDR3 reads CASSVGGVGEQYF. CDR3 nucleotide sequence: TGTGCCAGCAGCGTAGGAGGGGTTGGAGAGCAGTACTTC.

DNA for the CDR3: TGTGCCAGCAGGAACGGGATCGAAGAGACCCAGTACTTC. Amino acid sequence: CASRNGIEETQYF. The chain combines TRBV5-4 with TRBJ2-5; weak D call: TRBD2 (5 bases). The V end was cut by 5 bases, the J end by 3 bases, with 11 bases between. Germline V gene lookup returns CDR1 SGHNT and CDR2 YYREEE (reference sequence). The CDR3 sequence is 13 residues long. Full variable domain (outside the CDR3, taken from reference TRBV5-4 and TRBJ2-5): ETGVTQSPTHLIKTRGQQVTLRCSSQSGHNTVSWYQQALGQGPQFIFQYYREEENGRGNFPPRFSGLQFPNYSSELNVNALELDDSALYLCASRNGIEETQYFGPGTRLLVL.

The genes are TRBV15 and TRBJ2-7, with D tentatively TRBD2 (6 bases). The CDR3 consists of 15 residues. Germline assignment: CDR1 LNHNV and CDR2 YYDKDF (reference sequence). The V end lost 0 bases, the J end lost 5 bases, and 14 bases lay between the germline ends. Here the CDR3 DNA reads TGTGCCACCAGCAGAGATAGTTCCGGGAGCCACGAGCAGTACTTC. Translated: CATSRDSSGSHEQYF. The full variable domain, its missing parts supplied by reference TRBV15 and TRBJ2-7, is DAMVIQNPRYQVTQFGKPVTLSCSQTLNHNVMYWYQQKSSQAPKLLFHYYDKDFNNEADTPDNFQSRRPNTSFCFLDIRSPGLGDTAMYLCATSRDSSGSHEQYFGPGTRLTVT.

The chain recombines TRBV5-1 with TRBJ2-5, with 11 bases fitting TRBD2. This CDR3 has 14 residues. Germline CDR1 is SGHRS and CDR2 is YFSETQ. V was pared by 7 bases and J by 1 base, with 3 bases of the junction left unmatched. CDR3 in DNA: TGCGCCAGCGGGACTAGCGGTTTCCAAGAGACCCAGTACTTC. Residues: CASGTSGFQETQYF.

This clone was observed a single time. The chain links TRBV9 to TRBJ2-3; TRBD2 matches 11 bases. This CDR3 has 15 amino acids. Germline CDR1 reads SGDLS; CDR2 reads YYNGEE. Germline trimming cut 4 bases from V and 4 bases from J; bases unmatched to any gene: 5. This CDR3 reads CASSLIAGGADTQYF. The CDR3 DNA is TGTGCCAGCAGCCTTATAGCGGGAGGGGCAGATACGCAGTATTTT.

This CDR3 is CASSVVAGVDNEQFF. The CDR3 DNA follows: TGTGCCAGCAGCGTAGTAGCGGGAGTGGACAATGAGCAGTTCTTC. The chain recombines TRBV9 with TRBJ2-1, with TRBD2 matching over 9 bases. CDR3 length: 15 residues. Germline CDR1 is SGDLS and CDR2 is YYNGEE. J lost 5 bases, V lost 0 bases, and 3 bases had no gene match.

This sequence joins TRBV25-1 and TRBJ2-7; D is unresolved. The CDR3 is 13 amino acids. Looked up from germline, CDR1 is MGHDK and CDR2 is SYGVNS. V dropped 3 bases and J dropped 0 bases, with 6 bases sitting between them. The CDR3 sequence: CASSEISSYEQYF. The DNA of the CDR3 is TGTGCCAGCAGTGAGATCAGCTCCTACGAGCAGTACTTC.

V and J are TRBV6-5 and TRBJ2-1; 8 nucleotides line up with TRBD2. This CDR3 comprises 14 residues. Germline V lookup: CDR1 MNHEY, CDR2 SVGAGI. Unmatched junction bases numbered 7, after V lost 5 bases and J lost 7 bases. CDR3: CASSTSGAGNEQFF. CDR3 bases: TGTGCCAGCAGTACTAGCGGAGCGGGGAATGAGCAGTTCTTC.

This clone was detected a few times. Other DNA sequences within the sample encode an identical CDR3. The gene calls are TRBV5-1 and TRBJ1-1; 8 bases are shared with TRBD1. V shed 2 bases and J 4 bases; nucleotides not matched to a gene: 1. Per germline, CDR1 SGHRS and CDR2 YFSETQ. This CDR3 has 13 amino acids. CDR3 amino acids: CASSFTGGTEAFF. CDR3 bases: TGCGCCAGCAGCTTTACAGGGGGCACTGAAGCTTTCTTT.

The chain has TRBV9 and TRBJ2-3; the D gene is possibly TRBD1 (6 bases). This CDR3 contains 15 residues. With 0 bases removed from V and 4 bases from J, the gap between germline ends came to 12 bases. Germline V CDR1 and CDR2: SGDLS, YYNGEE. CDR3 sequence (DNA): TGTGCCAGCAGCGTAGACGGCAGGGGTGCAGATACGCAGTATTTT. Its protein product is CASSVDGRGADTQYF.

The chain links TRBV27 to TRBJ2-7, with D perhaps matching TRBD1 (6 bases). Between the trimmed V and J ends, which lost 3 bases and 5 bases, there was a span of 11 bases. The CDR3 is 13 amino acids. CDR1 is MNHEY, CDR2 SMNVEV, per germline (reference sequence). CDR3 sequence: CASSLQGRNEQYF. In nucleotides, the CDR3 is TGTGCCAGCAGTTTGCAGGGGAGAAACGAGCAGTACTTC.

Here the CDR3 reads CASKYNTGELFF. CDR3 sequence (DNA): TGTGCCAGCAAATATAACACCGGGGAGCTGTTTTTT. This sequence joins TRBV28 and TRBJ2-2; no clear D gene. CDR3 length: 12 amino acids. The V end lost 7 bases, the J end lost 2 bases, and 5 bases lay between the germline ends. The V gene's germline CDR1 is MDHEN and CDR2 SYDVKM.

The V call is TRBV5-4, the J call TRBJ2-7; 11 nucleotides line up with TRBD2. Germline V CDR1 and CDR2: SGHNT, YYREEE (reference sequence). CDR3 size: 17 residues. V gave up 5 bases and J gave up 0 bases; unmatched junction bases: 10. CDR3: CASSFGTSGQSSYEQYF. Here the CDR3 DNA reads TGTGCCAGCAGTTTCGGGACTAGCGGACAGAGCTCCTACGAGCAGTACTTC.